This passage covers 10 T cell receptor beta chains from one sample sequenced in a study of cytomegalovirus exposure and HLA in healthy donors. The PCR made use of 60 Vbeta and 13 Jbeta primers. The method was immunoSEQ multiplex PCR; TCRdb's version includes in-frame clones alone and lacks a portion of them. The sample yields 95,000 to 150,000 clones, approximately 10% seen once. Specimen: PBMCs. The receptors shown here come from a young woman in good health and CMV-seropositive.

The gene calls are TRBV2 and TRBJ2-3, with a possible D match to TRBD2 (5 bases). The V end lost 6 bases, the J end lost 0 bases, and 13 bases lay between the germline ends. The V gene's germline CDR1 is SNHLY and CDR2 FYNNEI. This CDR3 spans 15 amino acids. CDR3 region: CASSLLASSTDTQYF. CDR3 DNA sequence: TGTGCCAGCAGCCTGCTAGCATCTAGCACAGATACGCAGTATTTT.

This clone was seen only a few times. The V gene is TRBV5-1, the J gene TRBJ2-3; 11 bases are a match to TRBD2. The CDR3 covers 16 residues. V dropped 4 bases and J dropped 4; count of bases not matched to a gene: 8. CDR1 and CDR2 (germline): SGHRS, YFSETQ. In DNA, the CDR3 is TGCGCCAGCAGCATATCCGGGACTAGCGGCTCAGATACGCAGTATTTT. It is translated as CASSISGTSGSDTQYF.

This clone came up a few times. The chain is built from TRBV30 and TRBJ2-3; 9 bases agree with TRBD2. The germline V gene has CDR1 GTSNPN and CDR2 SVGIG (reference sequence). The CDR3 is 13 residues long. Trimming took 5 bases from V and 4 from J; bases not matched to a gene: 4. The CDR3 region is CAWHSGSPDTQYF. CDR3 nucleotide sequence: TGTGCCTGGCATAGCGGGAGCCCAGATACGCAGTATTTT. Drawing the rest from reference TRBV30 and TRBJ2-3, the complete variable domain is SQTIHQWPATLVQPVGSPLSLECTVEGTSNPNLYWYRQAAGRGLQLLFYSVGIGQISSEVPQNLSASRPQDRQFILSSKKLLLSDSGFYLCAWHSGSPDTQYFGPGTRLTVL.

The V and J genes are TRBV27 and TRBJ2-2; possible D gene TRBD1, 6 bases. Trimming removed 4 bases at V and 5 bases at J, with 11 bases between. In germline, CDR1 is MNHEY, CDR2 SMNVEV (reference sequence). The CDR3 loop spans 14 amino acids. The CDR3 DNA reads as TGTGCCAGCAGTTACAGGGTGAATACCGGGGAGCTGTTTTTT. It specifies CASSYRVNTGELFF.

The chain carries TRBV10-3 and TRBJ2-6, with a possible D match to TRBD1 (5 bases). The germline V and J ends were trimmed by 6 bases and 0 bases, with 6 bases remaining between them. The CDR3 is 14 amino acids. The germline gives CDR1 ENHRY, CDR2 SYGVKD. The CDR3 protein is CAISRDSGANVLTF. The CDR3 DNA sequence: TGTGCCATCAGCAGGGACTCTGGGGCCAACGTCCTGACTTTC.

This clone showed up just a few times. The V call is TRBV19, the J call TRBJ1-4; 12 bases fit TRBD1. V lost 0 bases to trimming and J lost 8 bases; unmatched junction nucleotides: 7. The V gene's germline CDR1 is LNHDA and CDR2 SQIVND (reference sequence). The CDR3 totals 17 residues. In DNA form, the CDR3 reads TGTGCCAGTAGTATAGATCGGGACAGGGGGCGAGGGGAAAAACTGTTTTTT. This translates into CASSIDRDRGRGEKLFF.

The CDR3 loop reads CASSLAAGGETQYF. The CDR3 DNA is TGTGCCAGCAGCTTAGCTGCGGGAGGAGAGACCCAGTACTTC. V and J are TRBV7-2 and TRBJ2-5; 8 nucleotides agree with TRBD2. V lost 0 bases, J lost 4 bases, and 1 base stayed unmatched. CDR1 SGHTA and CDR2 FQGNSA come from the germline V gene. The CDR3 covers 14 residues.

The gene calls are TRBV5-4 and TRBJ2-1, with TRBD2 matching 9 bases. This CDR3 comprises 15 residues. The V segment lost 5 bases and the J segment 7 bases; nucleotides outside the gene matches: 10. Germline lookup yields CDR1 SGHNT and CDR2 YYREEE (reference sequence). The CDR3 protein is CASRPSGTSPNEQFF. CDR3 in DNA: TGTGCCAGCAGGCCCAGCGGGACTAGCCCTAATGAGCAGTTCTTC.

The chain is built from TRBV27 and TRBJ2-1, with D possibly being TRBD2 (5 bases). The CDR3 sequence is 12 residues long. In germline, CDR1 is MNHEY, CDR2 SMNVEV (reference sequence). The germline V and J ends were trimmed by 5 bases and 4 bases, with 6 bases remaining between them. CDR3 sequence reads: CASSGRYNEQFF. CDR3 DNA sequence: TGTGCCAGCAGTGGGAGATACAATGAGCAGTTCTTC.

The table lists this clone with a few counts. This chain links TRBV15 with TRBJ1-1, with 7 nucleotides matching TRBD1. The CDR3 consists of 16 residues. CDR1 is LNHNV, CDR2 YYDKDF, per germline (reference sequence). Trimming removed 3 bases from V and 5 bases from J; junction bases left unmatched: 12. Here the CDR3 DNA reads TGTGCCACCAGCAGCGGAAAAACAGGGGTGCAGACTGAAGCTTTCTTT. Protein product: CATSSGKTGVQTEAFF. The variable domain in full, with the rest retrieved from reference TRBV15 and TRBJ1-1, is DAMVIQNPRYQVTQFGKPVTLSCSQTLNHNVMYWYQQKSSQAPKLLFHYYDKDFNNEADTPDNFQSRRPNTSFCFLDIRSPGLGDTAMYLCATSSGKTGVQTEAFFGQGTRLTVV.